This TCR beta chain was identified during a study of identical twins. Only a few counts were recorded for this clonotype. Germline CDR1 reads SGHRS; CDR2 reads YFSETQ. This CDR3 has 18 amino acids. The V end was cut by 0 bases, the J end by 3 bases, with 19 bases between. TCRdb reprocessed the 5' RACE reads via MiXCR and lists one record per CDR3 protein. The sample carries approximately 890,000 distinct CDR3 sequences, 10% to 15% recorded once. The same specimen was also included in a second study, on yellow fever vaccine responses in identical twins.

Sequences were obtained from PBMCs. The receptor was isolated from a young woman in good health. The chain combines TRBV5-1 with TRBJ2-4; D is ambiguous. The CDR3 DNA reads as TGCGCCAGCAGCTTGGAAAGGTCAGGACCCCTGGGCAAAAACATTCAGTACTTC. Amino acid sequence: CASSLERSGPLGKNIQYF.